This T cell receptor beta chain emerged from a study of identical twins. Study-wide findings and caveats: The study reached conclusions through statistical analysis that was cross-sectional, not following the same donors.

Only a few counts were recorded for this clonotype. The antigen is undetermined. All donors comprised healthy Caucasians. Germline CDR1 and CDR2: ENHRY and SYGVKD. After removal of 6 bases from V and 2 bases from J, the junction contained 3 bases not matched to a gene. CDR3 length: 14 amino acids. TCRdb redid the calling of the 5' RACE reads with MiXCR, one entry per CDR3 protein. Among just under 650,000 distinct CDR3 sequences, just over 7% were seen once, and the ten largest hold roughly 1.5%. The same data also went into a second study, on yellow fever vaccine responses in identical twins. As reported in that work: The authors reported partly convergent, partly personalized vaccine responses in identical twins.

The TCR sequence derives from a woman aged 18-29 years in good health. The chain employs TRBV10-3 and TRBJ2-2, with 7 bases identical to TRBD1. Sample: PBMCs. The chain's CDR3 is CAISGTENTGELFF. CDR3 in DNA: TGTGCCATCAGCGGGACAGAAAACACCGGGGAGCTGTTTTTT.